This T cell receptor (beta chain) came from a study of cytomegalovirus exposure and HLA in healthy donors. Vbeta (60) and Jbeta (13) primers were used in the PCR. In the source study's methods: In a later analysis, of 80 million to 90 million unique beta chains, approximately 10 million appeared in at least two donors. The method was immunoSEQ multiplex PCR; TCRdb's version includes in-frame clones alone and lacks a portion of them. For V, J and clone size, that table is used; D and trimming come from the DNA. Here the sample spans 150,000 or so clones, 77% being singletons. The CDR3 spans 16 residues. V gave up 3 bases and J gave up 4 bases, with 13 bases separating them. Germline lookup yields CDR1 LNHDA and CDR2 SQIVND (reference sequence).

The sequence derives from a female donor in good health and CMV-seronegative. The chain uses TRBV19 and TRBJ2-6, with TRBD1 as a possible D gene (5 bases). The sample was PBMCs. The CDR3 coding sequence is TGTGCCAGTAGTATGGACAACCCCCCAGGGGCCAACGTCCTGACTTTC. Translation gives CASSMDNPPGANVLTF. The full variable domain, with the rest looked up from reference TRBV19 and TRBJ2-6, is DGGITQSPKYLFRKEGQNVTLSCEQNLNHDAMYWYRQDPGQGLRLIYYSQIVNDFQKGDIAEGYSVSREKKESFPLTVTSAQKNPTAFYLCASSMDNPPGANVLTFGAGSRLTVL.